Listed here are 4 T cell receptor beta chains from one sample, sequenced in a study of regulatory T cells in long-lasting Graves disease (dated by TCRdb to 2020 to 2022). The method was multiplex PCR. The sequencer listed for this sample is Illumina HiSeq 4000. TCR beta libraries were built with iRepertoire HTBI primers and Arm-PCR amplification of CDR3 regions. TCRdb reworked the public reads: Q25 trimming with fastp, MiXCR clone assembly, productive beta chains retained. Records with the same CDR3 protein are collapsed into one entry carrying the most frequent genes and DNA. Across this sample there are a few hundred thousand distinct CDR3 sequences, with roughly 19% seen only once. 12% of the sample comes from the top ten. The time point label for this specimen denotes: newly diagnosed GD, antithyroid drugs for less than 3 months. For both TCR sequencing and RNA sequencing, RNA was extracted from PBMCs in TRIzol.

These data also featured in a second study, about T cells in Graves' hyperthyroidism and ophthalmopathy.

The sample was peripheral blood mononuclear cells (PBMCs), taken at new diagnosis, from a patient treated with antithyroid drugs. These receptors originate from a woman in her 30s with Graves disease. Donor details come from another sample of the same person, matched by shared clones.

Of note for this clonotype: A much larger clonotype is one base distant, so this may be a read error. The gene calls are TRBV30 and TRBJ1-1; 8 positions match TRBD1. This CDR3 is built from 22 residues. The germline CDR1 and CDR2 sequences are GTSNPN and SVGIG (reference sequence). The CDR3 coding sequence is TGTGCCTGGAGTGTTTCCCCTTTTGACCACGACAGGGGTGGACGGAGGCACACTGAAGCTCTCTTT. Translation: CAWSVSPFDHDRGGRRHTEALF. The full variable domain, with the rest looked up from reference TRBV30 and TRBJ1-1, is SQTIHQWPATLVQPVGSPLSLECTVEGTSNPNLYWYRQAAGRGLQLLFYSVGIGQISSEVPQNLSASRPQDRQFILSSKKLLLSDSGFYLCAWSVSPFDHDRGGRRHTEALFGQGTRLTVV.

This clonotype was seen many times. The rearrangement uses TRBV28 and TRBJ1-5, with D tentatively TRBD1 (5 bases). The CDR3 spans 16 residues. Germline lookup yields CDR1 MDHEN and CDR2 SYDVKM. Trimming removed 2 bases from V and 4 bases from J, with 15 bases in between. CDR3 in amino acids: CASSLGKNRSNQPQHF. Written as DNA, the CDR3 is TGTGCCAGCAGTTTAGGTAAAAACAGGTCAAATCAGCCCCAGCATTTT. Complete variable domain (other parts from reference TRBV28 and TRBJ1-5): DVKVTQSSRYLVKRTGEKVFLECVQDMDHENMFWYRQDPGLGLRLIYFSYDVKMKEKGDIPEGYSVSREKKERFSLILESASTNQTSMYLCASSLGKNRSNQPQHFGDGTRLSIL.

Ten or more counts support this clonotype. The junction departs from germline at one end; a sequencing error may be responsible. This chain joins TRBV7-7 and TRBJ2-1, with D unresolved. The CDR3 contains 14 residues. The germline V gene encodes CDR1 SSHAT and CDR2 FNYEAQ (reference sequence). CDR3 bases: TGTGCTAGCAGCTTAGGCTCAGGAGACAATGAGCAGTTCTTC. Translating it yields CASSLGSGDNEQFF.

The table lists this clonotype with many counts. The chain is built from TRBV6-1 and TRBJ1-2, with D uncertain. The CDR3 is made up of 11 amino acids. CDR1 and CDR2 from the germline V gene are MNHNS and SASEGT. V lost 6 bases to trimming and J lost 2 bases, with 4 bases between them. The CDR3 spells CASRTNYGYTF. CDR3 nucleotides: TGTGCCAGCAGGACGAACTATGGCTACACCTTC.